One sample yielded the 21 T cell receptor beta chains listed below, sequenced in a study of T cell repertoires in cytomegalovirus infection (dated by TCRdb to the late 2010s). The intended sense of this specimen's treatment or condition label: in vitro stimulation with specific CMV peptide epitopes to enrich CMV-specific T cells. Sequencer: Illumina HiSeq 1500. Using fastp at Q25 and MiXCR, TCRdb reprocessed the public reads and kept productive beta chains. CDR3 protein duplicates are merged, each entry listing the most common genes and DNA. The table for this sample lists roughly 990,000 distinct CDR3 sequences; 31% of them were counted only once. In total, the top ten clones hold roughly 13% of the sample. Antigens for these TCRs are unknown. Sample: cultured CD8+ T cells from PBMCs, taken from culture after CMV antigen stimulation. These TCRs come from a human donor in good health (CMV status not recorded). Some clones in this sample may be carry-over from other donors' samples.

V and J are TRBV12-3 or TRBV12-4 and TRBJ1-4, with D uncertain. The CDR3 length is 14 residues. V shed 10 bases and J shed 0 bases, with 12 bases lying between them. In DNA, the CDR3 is TGTGCCAACACCTGGGCGGCAACTAATGAAAAACTGTTTTTT. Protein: CANTWAATNEKLFF.

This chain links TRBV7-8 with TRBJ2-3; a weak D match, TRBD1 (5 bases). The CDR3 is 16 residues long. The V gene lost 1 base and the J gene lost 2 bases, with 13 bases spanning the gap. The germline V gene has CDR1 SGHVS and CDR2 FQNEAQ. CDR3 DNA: TGTGCCAGCAGCTTAGGACCGACGGACAACACAGATACGCAGTATTTT. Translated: CASSLGPTDNTDTQYF.

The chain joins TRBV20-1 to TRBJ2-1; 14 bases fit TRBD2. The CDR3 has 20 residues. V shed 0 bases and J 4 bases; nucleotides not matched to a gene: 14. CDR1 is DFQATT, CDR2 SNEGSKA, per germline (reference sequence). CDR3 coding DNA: TGCAGTGCTAGAGATTTTCCCTCCGTTGGGACTAGCGGGGGTTACAATGAGCAGTTCTTC. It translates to CSARDFPSVGTSGGYNEQFF.

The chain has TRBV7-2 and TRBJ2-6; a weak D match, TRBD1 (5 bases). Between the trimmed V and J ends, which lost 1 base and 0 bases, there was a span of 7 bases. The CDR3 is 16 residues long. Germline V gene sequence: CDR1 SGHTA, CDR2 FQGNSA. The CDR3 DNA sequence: TGTGCCAGCAGCTTAGGGGGCATCTCTGGGGCCAACGTCCTGACTTTC. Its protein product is CASSLGGISGANVLTF.

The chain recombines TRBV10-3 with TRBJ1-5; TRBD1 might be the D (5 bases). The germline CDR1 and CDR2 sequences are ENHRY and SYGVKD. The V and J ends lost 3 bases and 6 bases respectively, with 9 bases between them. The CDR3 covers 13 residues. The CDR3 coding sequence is TGTGCCATCAGTGAAGGGGAGGCTCAGCCCCAGCATTTT. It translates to CAISEGEAQPQHF.

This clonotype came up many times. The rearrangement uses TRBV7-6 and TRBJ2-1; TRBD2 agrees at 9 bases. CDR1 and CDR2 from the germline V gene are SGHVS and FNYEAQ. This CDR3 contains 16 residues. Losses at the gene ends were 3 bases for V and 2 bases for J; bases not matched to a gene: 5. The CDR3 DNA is TGTGCCAGCAGCTTCCTTAGCGGGGGAGCCTACAATGAGCAGTTCTTC. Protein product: CASSFLSGGAYNEQFF.

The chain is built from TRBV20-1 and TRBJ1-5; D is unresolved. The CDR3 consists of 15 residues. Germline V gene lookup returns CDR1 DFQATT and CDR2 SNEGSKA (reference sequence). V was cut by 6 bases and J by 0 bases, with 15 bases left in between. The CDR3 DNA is TGCAGTGCCCGAGGCAGCCCGTTTAGCAATCAGCCCCAGCATTTT. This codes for CSARGSPFSNQPQHF.

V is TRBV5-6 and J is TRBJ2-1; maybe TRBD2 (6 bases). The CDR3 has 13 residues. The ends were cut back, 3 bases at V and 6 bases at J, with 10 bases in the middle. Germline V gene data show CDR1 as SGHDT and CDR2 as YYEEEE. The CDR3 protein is CASSYNSGNEQFF. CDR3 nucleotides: TGTGCCAGCAGCTATAATAGCGGCAATGAGCAGTTCTTC.

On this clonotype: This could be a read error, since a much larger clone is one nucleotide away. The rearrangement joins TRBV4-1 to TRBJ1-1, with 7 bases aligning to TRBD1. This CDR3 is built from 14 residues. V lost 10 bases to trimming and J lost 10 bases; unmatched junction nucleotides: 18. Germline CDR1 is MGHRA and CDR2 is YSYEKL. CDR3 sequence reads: CANSPRAGGFGAFF. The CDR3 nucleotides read TGCGCCAACAGTCCCCGGGCAGGGGGATTTGGAGCTTTCTTT.

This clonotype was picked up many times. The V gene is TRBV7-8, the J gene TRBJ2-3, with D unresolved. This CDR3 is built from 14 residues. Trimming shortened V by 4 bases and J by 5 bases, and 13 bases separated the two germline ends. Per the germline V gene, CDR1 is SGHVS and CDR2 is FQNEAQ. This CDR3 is CASSSGPPLDTQYF. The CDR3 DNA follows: TGTGCCAGCAGCTCCGGGCCCCCCCTAGATACGCAGTATTTT.

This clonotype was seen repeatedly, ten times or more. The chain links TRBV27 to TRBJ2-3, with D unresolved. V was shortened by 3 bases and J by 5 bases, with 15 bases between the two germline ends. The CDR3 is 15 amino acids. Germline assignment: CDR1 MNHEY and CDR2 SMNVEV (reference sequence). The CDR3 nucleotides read TGTGCCAGCAGTTTTCTACATCTGGCCCTAGATACGCAGTATTTT. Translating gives CASSFLHLALDTQYF.

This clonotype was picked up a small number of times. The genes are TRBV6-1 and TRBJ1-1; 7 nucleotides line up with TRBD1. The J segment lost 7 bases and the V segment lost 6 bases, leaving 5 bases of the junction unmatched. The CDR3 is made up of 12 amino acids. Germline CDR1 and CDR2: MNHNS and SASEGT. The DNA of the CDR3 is TGTGCCAGCAGCCACGACAGGGTTGAAGCTTTCTTT. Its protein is CASSHDRVEAFF.

The CDR3 reads CASSSPTYRESTEAFF. The CDR3 DNA follows: TGTGCCAGCAGTTCCCCGACCTACAGGGAGAGCACTGAAGCTTTCTTT. J is TRBJ1-1 and V is TRBV6-2 or TRBV6-3; TRBD1 is a possible D gene (6 bases). V shed 4 bases and J shed 4 bases, with 19 bases lying between them. CDR3 length: 16 residues. CDR1 and CDR2 from the germline V gene are MNHEY and SVGEGT.

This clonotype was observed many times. CDR3 bases: TGTGCCAGCAGTCCCGGGACAGGGGGAATCATTCAGTACTTC. It encodes CASSPGTGGIIQYF. The chain employs TRBV7-8 and TRBJ2-4, with 11 bases lining up with TRBD1. After removal of 6 bases from V and 9 bases from J, the junction contained 7 bases not matched to a gene. This CDR3 is 14 amino acids long. CDR1 and CDR2 from the germline V gene are SGHVS and FQNEAQ.

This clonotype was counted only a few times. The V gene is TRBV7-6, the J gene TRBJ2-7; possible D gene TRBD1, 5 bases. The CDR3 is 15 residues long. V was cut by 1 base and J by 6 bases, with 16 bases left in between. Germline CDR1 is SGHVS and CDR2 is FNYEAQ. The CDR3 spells CASSLVAGSLSEQYF. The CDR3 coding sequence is TGTGCCAGCAGCTTAGTGGCAGGGTCATTGAGCGAGCAGTACTTC.

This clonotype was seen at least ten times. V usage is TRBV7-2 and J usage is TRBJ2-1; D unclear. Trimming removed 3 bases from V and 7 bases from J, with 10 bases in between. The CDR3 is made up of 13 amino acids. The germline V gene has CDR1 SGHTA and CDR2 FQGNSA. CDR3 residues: CASSFPGANEQFF. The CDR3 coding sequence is TGTGCCAGCAGCTTCCCCGGCGCGAATGAGCAGTTCTTC. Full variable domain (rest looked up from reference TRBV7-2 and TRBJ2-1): GAGVSQSPSNKVTEKGKDVELRCDPISGHTALYWYRQSLGQGLEFLIYFQGNSAPDKSGLPSDRFSAERTGGSVSTLTIQRTQQEDSAVYLCASSFPGANEQFFGPGTRLTVL.

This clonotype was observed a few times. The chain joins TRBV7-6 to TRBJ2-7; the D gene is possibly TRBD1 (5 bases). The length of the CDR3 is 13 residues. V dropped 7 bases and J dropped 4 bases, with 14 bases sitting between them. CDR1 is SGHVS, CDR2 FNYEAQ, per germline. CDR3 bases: TGTGCCAGCATCGCTCCACGACAGTACGAGCAGTACTTC. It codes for CASIAPRQYEQYF. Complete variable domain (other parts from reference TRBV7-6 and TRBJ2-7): GAGVSQSPRYKVTKRGQDVALRCDPISGHVSLYWYRQALGQGPEFLTYFNYEAQQDKSGLPNDRFSAERPEGSISTLTIQRTEQRDSAMYRCASIAPRQYEQYFGPGTRLTVT.

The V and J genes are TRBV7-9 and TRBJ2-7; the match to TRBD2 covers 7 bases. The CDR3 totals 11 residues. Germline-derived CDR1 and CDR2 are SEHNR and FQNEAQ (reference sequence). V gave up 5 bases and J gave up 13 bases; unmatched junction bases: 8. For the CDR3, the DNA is TGTGCCAGCAGCCTCGGGGAGGGTGTATACTTC. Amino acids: CASSLGEGVYF.

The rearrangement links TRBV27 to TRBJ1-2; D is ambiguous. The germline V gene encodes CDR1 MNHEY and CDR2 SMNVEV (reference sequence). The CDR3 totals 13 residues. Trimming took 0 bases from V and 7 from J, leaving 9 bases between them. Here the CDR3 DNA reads TGTGCCAGCAGTTTATCCGGAAAAGGTGGCTACACCTTC. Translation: CASSLSGKGGYTF.

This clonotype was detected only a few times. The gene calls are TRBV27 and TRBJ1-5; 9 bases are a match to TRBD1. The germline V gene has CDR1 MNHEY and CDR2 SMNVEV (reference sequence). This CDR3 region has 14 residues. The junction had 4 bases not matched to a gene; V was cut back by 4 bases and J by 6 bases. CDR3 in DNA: TGTGCCAGCAGTTGGGACAGGGCGTCTCAGCCCCAGCATTTT. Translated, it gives CASSWDRASQPQHF.

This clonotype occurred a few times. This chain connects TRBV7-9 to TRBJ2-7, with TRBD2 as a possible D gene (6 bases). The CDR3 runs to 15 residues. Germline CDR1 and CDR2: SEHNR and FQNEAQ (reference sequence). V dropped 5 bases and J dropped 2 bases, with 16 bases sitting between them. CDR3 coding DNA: TGTGCCAGCAGCCCGGGACTTCAAACCACCTACGAGCAGTACTTC. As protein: CASSPGLQTTYEQYF.